This T cell receptor (beta chain) was sequenced for a study of immune evolution from preneoplasia to lung adenocarcinoma. Findings and caveats of the study: Normal lung had the highest top T cell clone frequencies. Later-stage lesions appeared to have more T cells, more diversity, less clonality.

As to this clone: The antigen is unknown.

Patient tissue came from resections in Japan or China, 2014–2017. Histologic diagnosis was independently verified by two lung pathologists. Libraries were prepared by immunoSEQ multiplex PCR; TCRdb keeps only in-frame clonotypes and omits some of them. The repertoire holds some 6,000 clones, roughly 77% seen once, with roughly 21% in the top ten. V was clipped by 1 base and J by 2 bases, with 5 bases between them. CDR1 and CDR2 (germline): SGHVS, FNYEAQ. The CDR3 sequence is 13 residues long. This receptor was obtained from a person between 60 and 79 years old with lung adenocarcinoma. The sequencing input was FFPE adjacent normal lung tissue. V and J are TRBV7-6 and TRBJ1-2; possible D gene TRBD1, 5 bases. Here the CDR3 reads CASSLGGNYGYTF. The DNA of the CDR3 is TGTGCCAGCAGCTTAGGGGGGAACTATGGCTACACCTTC.